This T cell receptor (beta chain) was captured by sequencing in a study of blood T cell repertoires in COVID-19. Study background: The samples span acute and convalescent COVID-19 from the United States, Italy and Spain. The analysed material was cDNA or gDNA that came from T cells, B-cell-depleted T cells, or PBMCs.

The protocol was immunoSEQ multiplex PCR, while the TCRdb copy is restricted to in-frame clones and leaves out a portion. The data contain almost 200,000 clones, around 89% of them seen just once; the ten biggest clones take up about 8.8%. The V end lost 5 bases, the J end lost 10 bases, and 12 bases lay between the germline ends. The CDR3 has 12 amino acids. The germline V gene has CDR1 MDHEN and CDR2 SYDVKM. This study enrolled people aged 18 to 89 from about 26 US geographic areas. Sequences were obtained from PBMCs or T cells enriched from blood (not recorded which). The gene calls are TRBV28 and TRBJ2-1, with D unresolved. The sequence derives from a woman aged 18-29 years who had recovered from COVID-19. The CDR3 region is CASSTPGSEQFF. The CDR3 DNA follows: TGTGCCAGCAGTACCCCCGGTTCCGAGCAGTTCTTC.